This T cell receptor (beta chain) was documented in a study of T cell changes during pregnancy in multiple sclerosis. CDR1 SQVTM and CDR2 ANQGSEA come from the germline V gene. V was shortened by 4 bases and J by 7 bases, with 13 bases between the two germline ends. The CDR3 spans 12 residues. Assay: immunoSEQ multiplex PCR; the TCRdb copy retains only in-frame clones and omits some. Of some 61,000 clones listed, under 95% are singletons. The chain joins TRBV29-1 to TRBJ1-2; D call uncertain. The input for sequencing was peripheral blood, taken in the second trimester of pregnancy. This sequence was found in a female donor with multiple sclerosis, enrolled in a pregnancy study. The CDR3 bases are TGCAGCGTTGCCCGGGGTCTGGGTGGCTACACCTTC. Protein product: CSVARGLGGYTF.